The rows below give T cell receptor beta chains drawn from one sample of a study of blood T cell repertoires in COVID-19. Using immunoSEQ multiplex PCR, the repertoire was profiled, and TCRdb retains in-frame clones only, with some absent. The sample has under 350,000 clones; about 88% are singletons. Source material: peripheral blood. The receptors derive from a man aged 18 to 29 with active or convalescent COVID-19. CDR3s include the opening cysteine and the closing phenylalanine or tryptophan. A D gene is named only where the DNA matches it firmly. The size entry is marked missing in some rows and otherwise reads once, few, many or a size class.

V	size	D	J	CDR3	DNA
TRBV19	NA	TRBD1	TRBJ2-2	CASRDRLNTGELFF	TGTGCCAGCCGGGACAGGCTAAACACCGGGGAGCTGTTTTTT
TRBV12-2	NA	NA	TRBJ2-5	CASRLEETRTGEKTQYF	TGTGCAAGTCGCTTAGAGGAAACGAGGACAGGGGAAAAGACCCAGTACTTC
TRBV6-5	NA	TRBD2	TRBJ2-1	CAIALGGSGNEQFF	TGTGCCATAGCGCTGGGCGGGAGTGGGAATGAGCAGTTCTTC
TRBV11-1	NA	NA	TRBJ2-5	CASSLALTTKETQYF	TGTGCCAGCAGCCTAGCCCTGACTACTAAAGAGACCCAGTACTTC
TRBV10-3	NA	NA	TRBJ1-4	CAISESVGAGFQEKLFF	TGTGCCATCAGTGAGTCAGTAGGGGCAGGCTTCCAGGAAAAACTGTTTTTT
TRBV5-1	NA	TRBD1	TRBJ2-5	CASSRDSTQETQYF	TGCGCCAGCAGCCGGGACAGCACCCAAGAGACCCAGTACTTC
TRBV28	once	NA	TRBJ1-5	CASNSGQPQHF	TGTGCCAGCAATTCGGGTCAGCCCCAGCATTTT
TRBV9	NA	TRBD1	TRBJ2-7	CASSAWDRDSYEQYF	TGTGCCAGCAGCGCCTGGGACAGGGATTCCTACGAGCAGTACTTC
TRBV10-3	NA	TRBD2	TRBJ2-7	CAISEGTSGYEQYF	TGTGCCATCAGTGAGGGGACTAGCGGCTACGAGCAGTACTTC
TRBV28	NA	NA	TRBJ1-6	CASSGYEGHYNSPLHF	TGTGCCAGCAGTGGATACGAGGGACATTATAATTCACCCCTCCACTTT
TRBV24-1	few	NA	TRBJ1-4	CATSETGTTNEKLFF	TGTGCCACCAGTGAGACCGGGACAACGAATGAAAAACTGTTTTTT
TRBV4-1	NA	NA	TRBJ2-3	CASSHAGGPDTQYF	TGCGCCAGCAGCCATGCCGGCGGGCCAGATACGCAGTATTTT
TRBV7-9	NA	TRBD1	TRBJ1-3	CASSLGTGGVSGNTIYF	TGTGCCAGCAGCTTAGGGACAGGGGGCGTCTCTGGAAACACCATATATTTT
TRBV5-1	NA	NA	TRBJ2-5	CASRMSGQWQETQYF	TGCGCCAGCAGGATGTCCGGACAGTGGCAAGAGACCCAGTACTTC
TRBV7-9	NA	NA	TRBJ2-3	CASSPRQGGIDTQYF	TGTGCCAGCAGCCCTCGGCAGGGTGGGATAGATACGCAGTATTTT
TRBV19	NA	NA	TRBJ1-2	CASSVGSHGYTF	TGTGCCAGTAGTGTGGGGAGCCATGGCTACACCTTC
TRBV2	NA	NA	TRBJ2-2	CASFPRNTGELFF	TGTGCCAGCTTTCCTCGGAACACCGGGGAGCTGTTTTTT
TRBV7-3	NA	NA	TRBJ2-5	CASSLNPAGAGETQYF	TGTGCCAGCAGCTTAAACCCTGCGGGGGCGGGAGAGACCCAGTACTTC
TRBV5-1	NA	TRBD1	TRBJ2-7	CASSSTGSYEQYF	TGCGCCAGCAGCTCGACAGGGTCCTACGAGCAGTACTTC
TRBV4-1	NA	TRBD1	TRBJ2-7	CASSPSTGFYEQYF	TGCGCCAGCAGCCCCTCGACAGGGTTCTACGAGCAGTACTTC
TRBV5-1	NA	NA	TRBJ2-7	CASKTGMNYEQYF	TGCGCCAGCAAAACAGGGATGAATTACGAGCAGTACTTC
TRBV19	NA	NA	TRBJ1-5	CASSIDDSPFQPQHF	TGTGCCAGTAGTATAGATGACAGCCCCTTTCAGCCCCAGCATTTT
TRBV5-1	NA	TRBD1	TRBJ1-3	CASSFGTERNTIYF	TGCGCCAGCAGCTTTGGGACAGAGAGAAACACCATATATTTT
TRBV30	NA	TRBD1	TRBJ2-1	CAWSRDRVFF	TGTGCCTGGAGCCGGGACAGGGTGTTCTTC